This T cell receptor beta chain was recorded in a study of CD8+ T cells in alopecia areata. The overall study: Treated patients' severity was scored by percentage of affected scalp area.

Treatment given: oral pan-JAK inhibitor, 5-10 mg twice daily. Following RNA extraction, reverse transcription yielded cDNA that acted as the sequencing template. Produced via immunoSEQ multiplex PCR; TCRdb's table is partial and in-frame only. The sample consists of approximately 190,000 clones, 58% of them appearing once. The ends lost 0 bases at V and 9 bases at J; junction bases unmatched: 5. The CDR3 consists of 15 residues. CDR1 is KGHSH, CDR2 LQKENI, per germline. The specimen comprised CD4+ T cells sorted from blood, sampled at week 24, from a patient treated with tofacitinib. The V gene is TRBV18, the J gene TRBJ2-1, with 10 bases identical to TRBD1. This clonotype was sampled from a human donor with alopecia areata. The CDR3 DNA reads as TGTGCCAGCTCACCACCGGGACAGGGGAGGACTGAGCAGTTCTTC. Its translation is CASSPPGQGRTEQFF.